The rows below give T cell receptor beta chains drawn from one sample of a study of cytotoxic CD8 clonotypes in ibrutinib-treated CLL. Clones were read by immunoSEQ multiplex PCR, and TCRdb kept only the in-frame ones, dropping some. This table holds some 140,000 clones, around four fifths found once. Sequences were derived from PBMCs, sampled after 24 months of ibrutinib treatment. The receptors stem from a human donor with chronic lymphocytic leukemia. Each CDR3 is given with its conserved first and last residue. A D gene is named only where the DNA matches it firmly. Clone size, where shown, is once, few, many, or a class for clones that have expanded.

>once|TRBD1|TRBV28|TRBJ1-4
CASSTPTGPAEKLFF
TGTGCCAGCAGTACCCCGACAGGGCCTGCGGAAAAACTGTTTTTT
>NA|NA|TRBV7-2|TRBJ2-3
CASSPGPGYTQYF
TGTGCCAGCAGCCCAGGCCCTGGTTATACGCAGTATTTT
>NA|NA|TRBV5-6|TRBJ1-1
CASSFGNTEAFF
TGTGCCAGCAGCTTCGGGAACACTGAAGCTTTCTTT
>NA|TRBD2|TRBV5-4|TRBJ2-3
CASSLGLAPDTQYF
TGTGCCAGCAGCCTAGGACTAGCCCCAGATACGCAGTATTTT
>NA|TRBD2|TRBV7-9|TRBJ2-3
CASSPDHRGGPDTQYF
TGTGCCAGCAGCCCGGACCACCGGGGGGGTCCAGATACGCAGTATTTT
>NA|NA|TRBV7-8|TRBJ1-1
CASSPGTLGAEAFF
TGTGCCAGCAGTCCTGGGACTCTTGGGGCTGAAGCTTTCTTT
>NA|TRBD1|TRBV19|TRBJ1-2
CASSIGTGDGYTF
TGTGCCAGTAGTATAGGGACAGGGGATGGCTACACCTTC
>NA|NA|TRBV30|TRBJ1-6
CAWSVFQDNSPLHF
TGTGCCTGGAGTGTTTTCCAAGATAATTCACCCCTCCACTTT
>once|NA|TRBV15|TRBJ1-5
CATSRDRGVGQTHQPQHF
TGTGCCACCAGCAGAGATCGAGGGGTGGGGCAGACCCATCAGCCCCAGCATTTT
>NA|TRBD2|TRBV27|TRBJ2-1
CASSLRGGQFISNEQFF
TGTGCCAGCAGCCTACGGGGGGGCCAGTTCATTTCCAATGAGCAGTTCTTC
>NA|NA|TRBV4-3|TRBJ1-1
CASSRQDMNTEAFF
TGCGCCAGCAGCCGTCAGGACATGAACACTGAAGCTTTCTTT
>NA|NA|TRBV5-4|TRBJ1-5
CASSPGGAPNQPQHF
TGTGCCAGCAGCCCGGGGGGGGCCCCCAATCAGCCCCAGCATTTT
>once|NA|TRBV30|TRBJ2-5
CAWSAYTGRMETQYF
TGTGCCTGGAGTGCCTACACAGGGCGTATGGAGACCCAGTACTTC
>NA|TRBD1|TRBV19|TRBJ1-6
CASSPDRGILNSPLHF
TGTGCCAGTAGTCCCGACAGGGGAATTTTGAATTCACCCCTCCACTTT
>once|NA|TRBV7-6|TRBJ1-4
CASSLALLSNEKLFF
TGTGCCAGCAGCTTAGCACTCCTGTCTAATGAAAAACTGTTTTTT
>NA|TRBD1|TRBV19|TRBJ1-4
CASSRQGVQEKLFF
TGTGCCAGTAGTAGGCAGGGGGTGCAGGAAAAACTGTTTTTT
>NA|NA|TRBV6-1|TRBJ2-2
CASSELRGAGELFF
TGTGCCAGCAGTGAACTTAGGGGGGCCGGGGAGCTGTTTTTT
>NA|NA|TRBV28|TRBJ2-3
CASSSSGTDTQYF
TGTGCCAGCAGTTCCTCTGGCACAGATACGCAGTATTTT
>NA|NA|TRBV6-4|TRBJ2-1
CASSDRYNEQFF
TGTGCCAGCAGTGACCGTTACAATGAGCAGTTCTTC
>once|NA|TRBV19|TRBJ2-3
CASSAQRNTDTQYF
TGTGCCAGTAGTGCACAGAGGAACACAGATACGCAGTATTTT
>NA|NA|TRBV9|TRBJ1-3
CASSVELEWGTIYF
TGTGCCAGCAGCGTAGAACTGGAGTGGGGCACCATATATTTT
>NA|NA|TRBV7-2|TRBJ1-2
CASRPQGYYGYTF
TGTGCCAGCAGACCACAGGGTTACTATGGCTACACCTTC
>NA|TRBD1|TRBV19|TRBJ1-1
CASSYKGANTEAFF
TGTGCCAGTAGTTATAAGGGGGCGAACACTGAAGCTTTCTTT
>NA|NA|TRBV27|TRBJ1-6
CASGTIRGVNSPLHF
TGTGCCAGCGGGACAATCCGAGGGGTGAATTCACCCCTCCACTTT
>NA|NA|TRBV27|TRBJ1-1
CASSLVLGDAEAFF
TGTGCCAGCAGTTTAGTCCTGGGGGACGCTGAAGCTTTCTTT
>NA|NA|TRBV6-6|TRBJ1-2
CASRPRQTNYGYTF
TGTGCCAGCAGACCAAGACAGACTAACTATGGCTACACCTTC